The following is a T cell receptor (beta chain) sequence with its context. Antigen specificity is unknown. These data originate in a study of tumor-infiltrating lymphocytes in localized non-small cell lung cancer. Study-level results: Technical variation could not be separated from intratumor heterogeneity here. IM1 and IM2 tumors showed no difference in T-cell fraction.

V lost 7 bases and J lost 4, with 16 bases in between. Germline V CDR1 and CDR2: MNHEY, SVGAGI. CDR3 length: 14 amino acids. Sequencing was performed with immunoSEQ multiplex PCR; in TCRdb, only in-frame clones are kept and a portion is missing. The profile shows thousands of clones, around three fifths of them singletons. The clonotype was recovered from a human donor with non-small cell lung cancer. The J gene is TRBJ1-1, the V gene TRBV6-5; D unclear. Material: uninvolved lung tissue not adjacent to the tumor. DNA for the CDR3: TGTGCCAGCATCCTCCCCGGGGTGTCCACTGAAGCTTTCTTT. Translating it yields CASILPGVSTEAFF.